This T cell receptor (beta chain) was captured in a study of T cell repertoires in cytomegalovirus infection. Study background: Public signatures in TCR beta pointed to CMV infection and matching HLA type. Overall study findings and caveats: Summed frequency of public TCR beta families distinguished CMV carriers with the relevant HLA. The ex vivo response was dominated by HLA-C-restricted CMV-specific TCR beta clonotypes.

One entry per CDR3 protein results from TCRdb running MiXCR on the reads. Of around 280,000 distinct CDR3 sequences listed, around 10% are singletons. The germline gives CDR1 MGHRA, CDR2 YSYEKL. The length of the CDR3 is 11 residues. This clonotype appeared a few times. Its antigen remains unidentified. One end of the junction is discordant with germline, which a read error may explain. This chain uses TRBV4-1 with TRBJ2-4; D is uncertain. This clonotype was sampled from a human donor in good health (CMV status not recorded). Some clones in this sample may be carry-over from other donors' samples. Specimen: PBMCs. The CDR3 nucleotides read TGTGCCAGCAGCCACCGAAACATTCAGTACTTC. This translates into CASSHRNIQYF.